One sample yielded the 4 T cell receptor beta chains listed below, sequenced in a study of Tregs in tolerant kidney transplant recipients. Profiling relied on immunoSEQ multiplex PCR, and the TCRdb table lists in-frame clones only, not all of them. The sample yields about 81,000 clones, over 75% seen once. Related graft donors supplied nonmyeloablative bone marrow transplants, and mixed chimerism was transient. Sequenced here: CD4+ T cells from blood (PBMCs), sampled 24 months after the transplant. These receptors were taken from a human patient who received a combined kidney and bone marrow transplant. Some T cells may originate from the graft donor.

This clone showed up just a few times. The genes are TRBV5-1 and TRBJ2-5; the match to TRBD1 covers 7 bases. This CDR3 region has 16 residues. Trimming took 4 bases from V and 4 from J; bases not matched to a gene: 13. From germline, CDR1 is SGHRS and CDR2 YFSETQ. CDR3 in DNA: TGCGCCAGCAGCACCATAAACAGGGGCGGTGGAGAGACCCAGTACTTC. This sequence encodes CASSTINRGGGETQYF. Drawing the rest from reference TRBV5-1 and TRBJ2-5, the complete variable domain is KAGVTQTPRYLIKTRGQQVTLSCSPISGHRSVSWYQQTPGQGLQFLFEYFSETQRNKGNFPGRFSGRQFSNSRSEMNVSTLELGDSALYLCASSTINRGGGETQYFGPGTRLLVL.

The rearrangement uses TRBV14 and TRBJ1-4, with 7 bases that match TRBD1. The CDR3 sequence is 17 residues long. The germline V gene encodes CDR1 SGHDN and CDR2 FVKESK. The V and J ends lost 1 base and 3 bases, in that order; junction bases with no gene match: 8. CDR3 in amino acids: CASSQVPPGTANEKLFF. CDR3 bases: TGTGCCAGCAGCCAAGTCCCCCCCGGGACAGCTAATGAAAAACTGTTTTTT. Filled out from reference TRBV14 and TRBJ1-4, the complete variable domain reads EAGVTQFPSHSVIEKGQTVTLRCDPISGHDNLYWYRRVMGKEIKFLLHFVKESKQDESGMPNNRFLAERTGGTYSTLKVQPAELEDSGVYFCASSQVPPGTANEKLFFGSGTQLSVL.

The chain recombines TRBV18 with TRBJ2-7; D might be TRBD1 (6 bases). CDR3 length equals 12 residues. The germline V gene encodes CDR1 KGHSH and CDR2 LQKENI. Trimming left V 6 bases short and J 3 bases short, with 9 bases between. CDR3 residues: CASSSDSYEQYF. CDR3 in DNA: TGTGCCAGCTCGTCGGACAGCTACGAGCAGTACTTC.

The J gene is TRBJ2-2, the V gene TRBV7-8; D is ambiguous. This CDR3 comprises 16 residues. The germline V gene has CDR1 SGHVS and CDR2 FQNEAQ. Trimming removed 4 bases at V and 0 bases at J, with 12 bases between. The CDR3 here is CASSSLPPANTGELFF. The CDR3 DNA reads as TGTGCCAGCAGCTCCCTACCCCCCGCGAACACCGGGGAGCTGTTTTTT. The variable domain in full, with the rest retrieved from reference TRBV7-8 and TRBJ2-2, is GAGVSQSPRYKVAKRGQDVALRCDPISGHVSLFWYQQALGQGPEFLTYFQNEAQLDKSGLPSDRFFAERPEGSVSTLKIQRTQQEDSAVYLCASSSLPPANTGELFFGEGSRLTVL.